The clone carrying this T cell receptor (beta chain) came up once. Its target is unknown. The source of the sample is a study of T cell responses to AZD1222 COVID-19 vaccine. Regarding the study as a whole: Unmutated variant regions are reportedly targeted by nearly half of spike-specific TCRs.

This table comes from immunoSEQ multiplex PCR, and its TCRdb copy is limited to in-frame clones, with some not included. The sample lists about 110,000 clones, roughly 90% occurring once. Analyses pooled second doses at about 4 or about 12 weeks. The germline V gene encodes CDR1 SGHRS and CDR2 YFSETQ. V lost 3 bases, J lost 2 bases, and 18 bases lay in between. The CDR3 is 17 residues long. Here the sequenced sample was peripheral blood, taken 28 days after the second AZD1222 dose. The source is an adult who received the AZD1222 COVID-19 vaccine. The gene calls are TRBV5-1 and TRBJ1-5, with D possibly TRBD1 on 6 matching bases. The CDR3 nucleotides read TGCGCCAGCAGCTCCGAACCCACAGGGTTGGGCAATCAGCCCCAGCATTTT. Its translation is CASSSEPTGLGNQPQHF.